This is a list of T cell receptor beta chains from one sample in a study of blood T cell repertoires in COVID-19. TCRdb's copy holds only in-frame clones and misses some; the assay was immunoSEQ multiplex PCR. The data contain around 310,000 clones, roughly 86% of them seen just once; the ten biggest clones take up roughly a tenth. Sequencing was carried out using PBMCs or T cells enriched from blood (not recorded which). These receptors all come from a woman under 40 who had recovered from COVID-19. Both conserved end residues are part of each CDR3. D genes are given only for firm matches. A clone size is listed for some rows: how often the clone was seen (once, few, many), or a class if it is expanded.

CDR3: CASRPGQGFQPQHF
DNA: TGTGCCAGCAGACCGGGACAGGGATTTCAGCCCCAGCATTTT
D: TRBD1
V: TRBV6-5
J: TRBJ1-5
size: once

CDR3: CASSLGLAGGEQFF
DNA: TGTGCCAGCAGCTTGGGACTAGCGGGAGGTGAGCAGTTCTTC
D: TRBD2
V: TRBV13
J: TRBJ2-1
size: once

CDR3: CAISEGAGRDTEAFF
DNA: TGTGCCATCAGTGAAGGGGCCGGACGGGACACTGAAGCTTTCTTT
D: NA
V: TRBV10-3
J: TRBJ1-1
size: NA

CDR3: CATSEVMAGTEAFF
DNA: TGTGCCACCAGCGAGGTTATGGCGGGCACTGAAGCTTTCTTT
D: NA
V: TRBV15
J: TRBJ1-1
size: NA

CDR3: CASTQTGTEAFF
DNA: TGTGCCAGTACCCAGACAGGGACTGAAGCTTTCTTT
D: TRBD1
V: TRBV19
J: TRBJ1-1
size: NA

CDR3: CASAQGVWLFF
DNA: TGTGCCAGCGCCCAGGGGGTTTGGCTGTTTTTT
D: TRBD1
V: TRBV12-3/TRBV12-4
J: TRBJ1-4
size: NA

CDR3: CASSLDAGTDTQYF
DNA: TGTGCCAGCAGCTTAGATGCGGGCACAGATACGCAGTATTTT
D: NA
V: TRBV11-3
J: TRBJ2-3
size: NA

CDR3: CAWSSGRGNTIYF
DNA: TGTGCCTGGAGTTCGGGTAGAGGAAACACCATATATTTT
D: NA
V: TRBV30
J: TRBJ1-3
size: NA

CDR3: CASTTSAGGGEQFF
DNA: TGTGCCAGTACCACTTCAGCGGGAGGAGGGGAGCAGTTCTTC
D: TRBD2
V: TRBV19
J: TRBJ2-1
size: few

CDR3: CASSLGAAYGYTF
DNA: TGTGCCAGCAGCTTAGGGGCAGCCTATGGCTACACCTTC
D: NA
V: TRBV7-9
J: TRBJ1-2
size: once

CDR3: CASSSGQGTDGYTF
DNA: TGTGCCAGCAGTTCCGGACAGGGGACGGATGGCTACACCTTC
D: TRBD1
V: TRBV6-5
J: TRBJ1-2
size: NA

CDR3: CASSLASGTYQPQHF
DNA: TGTGCCAGCAGCTTAGCTTCGGGAACCTATCAGCCCCAGCATTTT
D: NA
V: TRBV11-2
J: TRBJ1-5
size: NA

CDR3: CASSLNSRNYGYTF
DNA: TGTGCCAGCAGCCTAAACAGCCGTAACTATGGCTACACCTTC
D: NA
V: TRBV14
J: TRBJ1-2
size: NA

CDR3: CAWSLQGVGNTIYF
DNA: TGTGCCTGGAGTCTACAGGGTGTTGGAAACACCATATATTTT
D: NA
V: TRBV30
J: TRBJ1-3
size: NA

CDR3: CASSESGSSPDTQYF
DNA: TGTGCCAGCAGTGAGAGCGGGAGCTCACCAGATACGCAGTATTTT
D: TRBD2
V: TRBV28
J: TRBJ2-3
size: few

CDR3: CASSQNGRAYEQYF
DNA: TGTGCCAGCAGTCAAAACGGGAGGGCCTACGAGCAGTACTTC
D: TRBD2
V: TRBV6-5
J: TRBJ2-7
size: once

CDR3: CASSQVTRMAGTNYGYTF
DNA: TGCGCCAGCAGCCAAGTTACTCGGATGGCAGGGACAAACTATGGCTACACCTTC
D: NA
V: TRBV4-1
J: TRBJ1-2
size: NA

CDR3: CASSSGQGAFNTEAFF
DNA: TGTGCCAGTAGTTCGGGACAGGGGGCGTTTAACACTGAAGCTTTCTTT
D: TRBD1
V: TRBV19
J: TRBJ1-1
size: NA

CDR3: CASRDLAENNEQFF
DNA: TGTGCCAGTAGGGATCTAGCGGAAAACAATGAGCAGTTCTTC
D: TRBD2
V: TRBV19
J: TRBJ2-1
size: NA

CDR3: CASGAPQGAGNTIYF
DNA: TGTGCCTCCGGGGCCCCACAGGGAGCAGGAAACACCATATATTTT
D: NA
V: TRBV30
J: TRBJ1-3
size: NA

CDR3: CASSLEGGDYNEQFF
DNA: TGCGCCAGCAGCTTGGAAGGGGGAGACTACAATGAGCAGTTCTTC
D: NA
V: TRBV5-1
J: TRBJ2-1
size: NA

CDR3: CASSPGMANSYEQYF
DNA: TGTGCCTCATCTCCCGGGATGGCGAATTCCTACGAGCAGTACTTC
D: NA
V: TRBV6-5
J: TRBJ2-7
size: NA

CDR3: CASSEPFSGASEQFF
DNA: TGTGCCAGCAGCGAACCATTCTCAGGGGCAAGTGAGCAGTTCTTC
D: NA
V: TRBV7-9
J: TRBJ2-1
size: NA

CDR3: CASSPQLRGEYEQYF
DNA: TGCGCCAGCAGCCCGCAGCTACGGGGAGAGTACGAGCAGTACTTC
D: NA
V: TRBV5-1
J: TRBJ2-7
size: NA

CDR3: CASSLRDSLNTEAFF
DNA: TGTGCCAGCAGCTTAAGGGACTCCCTCAACACTGAAGCTTTCTTT
D: NA
V: TRBV7-9
J: TRBJ1-1
size: NA

CDR3: CASSNRDIATNEKLFF
DNA: TGTGCCAGTAGTAACAGGGATATTGCAACTAATGAAAAACTGTTTTTT
D: NA
V: TRBV19
J: TRBJ1-4
size: NA

CDR3: CASSEGQTYNSPLHF
DNA: TGTGCCAGCAGTGAAGGGCAGACCTATAATTCACCCCTCCACTTT
D: NA
V: TRBV2
J: TRBJ1-6
size: NA

CDR3: CASSLVGGLYGNTIYF
DNA: TGCGCCAGCAGCTTGGTCGGGGGGCTTTATGGAAACACCATATATTTT
D: NA
V: TRBV5-1
J: TRBJ1-3
size: once

CDR3: CASSYSRGSYEQYF
DNA: TGTGCCAGCAGTTACTCTCGCGGAAGCTACGAGCAGTACTTC
D: NA
V: TRBV6-5
J: TRBJ2-7
size: NA

CDR3: CASSYRDSYGYTF
DNA: TGTGCCAGCAGTTACCGGGACAGCTATGGCTACACCTTC
D: TRBD1
V: TRBV6-2/TRBV6-3
J: TRBJ1-2
size: few

CDR3: CASRSLAGVRYTF
DNA: TGTGCCAGCAGAAGTCTCGCCGGGGTTCGCTACACCTTC
D: NA
V: TRBV25-1
J: TRBJ1-2
size: NA

CDR3: CSASAELVPVSYNEQFF
DNA: TGCAGTGCTAGTGCGGAGCTAGTCCCGGTCTCCTACAATGAGCAGTTCTTC
D: NA
V: TRBV20-1
J: TRBJ2-1
size: NA

CDR3: CASSQGDRVNEQFF
DNA: TGTGCCAGCAGCCAAGGGGACAGGGTTAATGAGCAGTTCTTC
D: TRBD1
V: TRBV3-1/TRBV3-2
J: TRBJ2-1
size: NA

CDR3: CASSDRTSGGDTQYF
DNA: TGTGCCAGCAGCGATAGGACTAGCGGGGGGGATACGCAGTATTTT
D: TRBD2
V: TRBV7-8
J: TRBJ2-3
size: NA

CDR3: CASSLVGQGAGGYTF
DNA: TGCGCCAGCAGCTTGGTAGGACAGGGGGCCGGTGGCTACACCTTC
D: TRBD1
V: TRBV5-1
J: TRBJ1-2
size: NA

CDR3: CASSLVSTGVSTDTQYF
DNA: TGTGCCAGCAGCTTAGTATCTACGGGGGTTAGCACAGATACGCAGTATTTT
D: NA
V: TRBV11-3
J: TRBJ2-3
size: NA

CDR3: CASSRYTEAFF
DNA: TGTGCCAGCAGTCGTTACACTGAAGCTTTCTTT
D: NA
V: TRBV28
J: TRBJ1-1
size: NA

CDR3: CASSVDRGSGANVLTF
DNA: TGTGCCAGCAGTGTAGACAGGGGCTCTGGGGCCAACGTCCTGACTTTC
D: TRBD1
V: TRBV28
J: TRBJ2-6
size: NA

CDR3: CASSYGVTSGYNEQFF
DNA: TGTGCCAGCAGTTACGGAGTTACTAGCGGGTACAATGAGCAGTTCTTC
D: TRBD2
V: TRBV6-5
J: TRBJ2-1
size: once

CDR3: CASSGTGESEGANEKLFF
DNA: TGTGCCAGCAGCGGAACAGGGGAGAGCGAGGGCGCTAATGAAAAACTGTTTTTT
D: TRBD1
V: TRBV14
J: TRBJ1-4
size: NA

CDR3: CASYSGDLTKSDTQYF
DNA: TGCGCCAGCTACTCAGGGGACCTCACAAAATCAGATACGCAGTATTTT
D: NA
V: TRBV5-1
J: TRBJ2-3
size: NA

CDR3: CASSVDQGTGNTIYF
DNA: TGTGCCAGCAGCGTAGACCAGGGAACTGGAAACACCATATATTTT
D: NA
V: TRBV9
J: TRBJ1-3
size: NA

CDR3: CASSLRLGDRGRTDTQYF
DNA: TGTGCCAGCAGCTTAAGGTTGGGGGACAGGGGTCGGACAGATACGCAGTATTTT
D: TRBD1
V: TRBV7-6
J: TRBJ2-3
size: NA

CDR3: CASSLNSGTGVDEQYF
DNA: TGTGCCAGCAGCTTGAACTCCGGGACTGGGGTAGACGAGCAGTACTTC
D: NA
V: TRBV13
J: TRBJ2-7
size: few

CDR3: CASSPTSGPLGEQFF
DNA: TGTGCCAGCAGCCCGACTAGCGGGCCCCTAGGTGAGCAGTTCTTC
D: TRBD2
V: TRBV28
J: TRBJ2-1
size: NA

CDR3: CASSLTGDTGELFF
DNA: TGCGCCAGCAGTTTGACGGGTGACACCGGGGAGCTGTTTTTT
D: NA
V: TRBV5-1
J: TRBJ2-2
size: NA

CDR3: CASSPTTPQTKTEAFF
DNA: TGTGCCAGCAGTCCGACCACCCCGCAGACAAAGACTGAAGCTTTCTTT
D: NA
V: TRBV28
J: TRBJ1-1
size: few

CDR3: CASSKMERLAGDEQYF
DNA: TGTGCCAGCAGCAAAATGGAAAGACTAGCGGGCGACGAGCAGTACTTC
D: NA
V: TRBV21-1
J: TRBJ2-7
size: NA

CDR3: CASSWDSINYGYTF
DNA: TGTGCCAGCAGCTGGGACAGTATTAACTATGGCTACACCTTC
D: TRBD1
V: TRBV5-5
J: TRBJ1-2
size: NA

CDR3: CASSIRGLGEKLFF
DNA: TGTGCCAGTAGTATCAGAGGCTTGGGTGAAAAACTGTTTTTT
D: NA
V: TRBV19
J: TRBJ1-4
size: few

CDR3: CASRAGELGNQPQHF
DNA: TGTGCCAGCAGAGCAGGGGAATTGGGCAATCAGCCCCAGCATTTT
D: NA
V: TRBV28
J: TRBJ1-5
size: once

CDR3: CASSLVRLAAINTGELFF
DNA: TGTGCCAGCAGCTTAGTTCGACTAGCGGCAATAAACACCGGGGAGCTGTTTTTT
D: TRBD2
V: TRBV7-9
J: TRBJ2-2
size: NA

CDR3: CASSQAFQGAKTDTQYF
DNA: TGTGCCAGCAGTCAGGCATTCCAGGGGGCGAAGACAGATACGCAGTATTTT
D: TRBD1
V: TRBV28
J: TRBJ2-3
size: few